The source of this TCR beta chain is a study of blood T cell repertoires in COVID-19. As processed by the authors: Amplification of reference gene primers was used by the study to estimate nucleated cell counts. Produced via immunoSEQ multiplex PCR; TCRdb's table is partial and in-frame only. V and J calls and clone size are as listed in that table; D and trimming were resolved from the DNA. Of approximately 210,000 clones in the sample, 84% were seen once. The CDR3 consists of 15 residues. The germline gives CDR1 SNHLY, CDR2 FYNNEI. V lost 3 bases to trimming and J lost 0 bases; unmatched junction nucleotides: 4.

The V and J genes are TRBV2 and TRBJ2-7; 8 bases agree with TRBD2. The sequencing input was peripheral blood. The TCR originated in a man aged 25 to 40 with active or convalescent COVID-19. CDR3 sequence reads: CASSEGLVPSYEQYF. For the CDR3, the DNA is TGTGCCAGCAGTGAGGGACTAGTGCCCTCCTACGAGCAGTACTTC.